The 26 T cell receptor beta chains below come from one sample, sequenced in a study of response to subunit inactivated influenza vaccine. TCRdb fed the RT-PCR reads into MiXCR, producing one record per CDR3 protein. The sample yields around 600,000 distinct CDR3 sequences, around 10% seen once. These data also featured in a second study, about T cells expressing NK-cell markers. That source notes: It was by 5'RACE template switching with UMIs that TCR beta cDNA was made.

Sequencing used PBMCs from blood, obtained on the day of vaccination. These receptors originate from a man between 50 and 59 years old who received an inactivated influenza vaccine.

There are many counts of this clonotype. The chain joins TRBV5-6 to TRBJ2-1; TRBD2 might be the D (6 bases). Germline V gene sequence: CDR1 SGHDT, CDR2 YYEEEE. The CDR3 is 13 residues long. Trimming shortened V by 1 base and J by 7 bases, and 9 bases separated the two germline ends. CDR3 region: CASSLLSGNEQFF. The CDR3 nucleotides are TGTGCCAGCAGCTTGTTAAGCGGGAATGAGCAGTTCTTC.

V usage is TRBV6-5 and J usage is TRBJ2-5, with D tentatively TRBD1 (6 bases). Germline CDR1 and CDR2: MNHEY and SVGAGI. Trimming took off 2 bases at V and 0 bases at J, with 19 bases between the two ends. The CDR3 totals 18 residues. The CDR3 DNA is TGTGCCAGCAGTTACCATTTGCTCCTGGACAGCAACCAAGAGACCCAGTACTTC. It encodes CASSYHLLLDSNQETQYF.

V gene TRBV30 combines with J gene TRBJ2-2; no clear D. Trimming stripped 4 bases from V and 6 bases from J, with 15 bases between. The CDR3 totals 14 residues. Germline loops: CDR1 GTSNPN, CDR2 SVGIG (reference sequence). CDR3 loop: CAWNRDLRSGELFF. Here the CDR3 DNA reads TGTGCCTGGAATCGTGACCTACGGTCCGGGGAGCTGTTTTTT.

The chain couples TRBV7-2 to TRBJ1-1; D call uncertain. This CDR3 region has 15 residues. Germline CDR1 and CDR2: SGHTA and FQGNSA. V lost 5 bases to trimming and J lost 1 base, with 14 bases between them. Here the CDR3 DNA reads TGTGCCAGCAGCCCGGGATCGTCAGGGAACACTGAAGCTTTCTTT. It is translated as CASSPGSSGNTEAFF.

On this clonotype: The CDR3 does not close with the conserved phenylalanine or tryptophan, likely indicating a read error. The chain uses TRBV5-1 and TRBJ2-1, with 9 bases aligning to TRBD2. V shed 0 bases, J shed 5 bases, and the junction held 3 bases outside the gene matches. This CDR3 spans 15 amino acids. Germline CDR1 SGHRS, CDR2 YFSETQ. The CDR3 loop reads CASSLVAGENNEQFL. CDR3 nucleotides: TGCGCCAGCAGCTTGGTAGCGGGAGAGAACAATGAGCAGTTCTTA.

Ten or more counts support this clonotype. This chain connects TRBV28 to TRBJ2-7; 7 nucleotides agree with TRBD2. The CDR3 spans 14 residues. The germline V gene encodes CDR1 MDHEN and CDR2 SYDVKM. Trimming removed 1 base from V and 3 bases from J; junction bases left unmatched: 3. For the CDR3, the DNA is TGTGCCAGCAGTTTATTCGGGAGGTTCTACGAGCAGTACTTC. Residues: CASSLFGRFYEQYF.

The chain employs TRBV30 and TRBJ1-5; 7 bases are shared with TRBD1. Unmatched junction bases numbered 8, after V lost 0 bases and J lost 0 bases. This CDR3 contains 17 residues. Per the germline V gene, CDR1 is GTSNPN and CDR2 is SVGIG (reference sequence). This CDR3 reads CAWSVQRGQYSNQPQHF. CDR3 nucleotides: TGTGCCTGGAGTGTACAACGGGGACAGTATAGCAATCAGCCCCAGCATTTT.

This rearrangement joins TRBV6-1 to TRBJ2-7; D remains ambiguous. Trimming took off 6 bases at V and 1 base at J, with 16 bases between the two ends. Looked up from germline, CDR1 is MNHNS and CDR2 is SASEGT. This CDR3 comprises 15 residues. This chain's CDR3 is CASSVSTRGSYEQYF. The CDR3 region has the DNA TGTGCCAGCAGCGTATCGACAAGAGGTTCCTACGAGCAGTACTTC.

This clonotype has only a few counts. The CDR3 nucleotides read TGTGCCAGCAGCCACGGCAGGAGTTCCCGCACAGATACGCAGTATTTT. This encodes CASSHGRSSRTDTQYF. The chain joins TRBV3-1 to TRBJ2-3; no clear D gene. The CDR3 totals 16 residues. V lost 3 bases and J 1 base, leaving 14 bases between the germline ends. The germline CDR1 and CDR2 sequences are LGHDT and YNNKEL (reference sequence).

The chain links TRBV12-3 or TRBV12-4 to TRBJ1-5, with 10 bases aligning to TRBD1. CDR3 length equals 15 residues. V gave up 5 bases and J gave up 9 bases; unmatched junction bases: 10. CDR3 region: CASSQTGGRNMPQHF. Written as DNA, the CDR3 is TGTGCCAGCAGTCAGACAGGGGGCCGGAATATGCCCCAGCATTTT.

This sequence joins TRBV29-1 and TRBJ2-3; 9 bases fit TRBD2. The CDR3 covers 15 residues. V lost 1 base, J lost 1 base, and 3 bases stayed unmatched. Germline assignment: CDR1 SQVTM and CDR2 ANQGSEA. CDR3 DNA: TGCAGCGTTGAAGCGCGACTAGCGGGCACAGATACGCAGTATTTT. It codes for CSVEARLAGTDTQYF.

As DNA, the CDR3 is TGTGCCAGCAGCTCCCCCTTTTCGGGAGGCAACTACAATGAGCAGTTCTTC. Its protein is CASSSPFSGGNYNEQFF. This sequence joins TRBV4-2 and TRBJ2-1; TRBD2 agrees at 7 bases. V was clipped by 5 bases and J by 3 bases; unmatched bases: 13. The germline V gene encodes CDR1 LGHNA and CDR2 YNFKEQ. This CDR3 is 17 amino acids long.

The CDR3 DNA follows: TGCAGTGCTACACAGGGGAGAGATACGCAGTATTTT. This gives the protein CSATQGRDTQYF. This chain uses TRBV20-1 with TRBJ2-3, with 7 nucleotides matching TRBD1. The V gene end was trimmed by 4 bases and the J gene end by 5 bases; junction bases not matched to a gene: 3. The CDR3 loop spans 12 amino acids. CDR1 is DFQATT and CDR2 is SNEGSKA in the germline V gene (reference sequence).

There are many counts of this clonotype. The rearrangement links TRBV5-1 to TRBJ2-1; the D gene is possibly TRBD2 (6 bases). From germline, CDR1 is SGHRS and CDR2 YFSETQ. The CDR3 has 15 amino acids. V was shortened by 3 bases and J by 9 bases, with 19 bases between the two germline ends. CDR3: CASSSRAISSVEQFF. CDR3 bases: TGCGCCAGCAGCTCGAGGGCCATCTCTAGCGTTGAGCAGTTCTTC.

J is TRBJ2-2 and V is TRBV5-1; no clear D. The CDR3 covers 14 residues. CDR1 SGHRS and CDR2 YFSETQ come from the germline V gene. V was pared by 3 bases and J by 8 bases, with 14 bases between. CDR3 sequence (DNA): TGCGCCAGCAGCTCTCGGACGGATAGGGGGGAGCTGTTTTTT. The encoded protein is CASSSRTDRGELFF. The variable domain in full, with the rest retrieved from reference TRBV5-1 and TRBJ2-2, is KAGVTQTPRYLIKTRGQQVTLSCSPISGHRSVSWYQQTPGQGLQFLFEYFSETQRNKGNFPGRFSGRQFSNSRSEMNVSTLELGDSALYLCASSSRTDRGELFFGEGSRLTVL.

In this sample, this clonotype turned up many times. The chain is built from TRBV24-1 and TRBJ1-5; 10 nucleotides match TRBD1. V lost 4 bases and J lost 8; bases outside the gene matches: 13. Germline values: CDR1 KGHDR, CDR2 SFDVKD. This CDR3 has 17 amino acids. CDR3: CATSEGQGQGFWKPQHF. CDR3 DNA: TGTGCCACCAGTGAGGGCCAGGGACAGGGGTTCTGGAAGCCCCAGCATTTT.

V gene TRBV6-5 combines with J gene TRBJ1-6, with 11 bases lining up with TRBD1. Trimming took 2 bases from V and 4 from J; bases not matched to a gene: 7. CDR1 and CDR2 from the germline V gene are MNHEY and SVGAGI. This CDR3 spans 18 amino acids. The DNA for the CDR3 is TGTGCCAGCAGTTACGTGGGACAGGGGGGTTTGTATAATTCACCCCTCCACTTT. It specifies CASSYVGQGGLYNSPLHF.

This clonotype was found a few times. At one boundary the junction diverges from the germline segment, which might be a read error. The chain uses TRBV28 and TRBJ2-7; D not certain. The CDR3 runs 13 residues. The V gene's germline CDR1 is MDHEN and CDR2 SYDVKM. CDR3 in DNA: TGTGCAAGCATGGGTTCGAGCTCCTACGAGCAGTACTTC. Its translation is CASMGSSSYEQYF.

The rearrangement joins TRBV29-1 to TRBJ2-3; the match to TRBD1 covers 9 bases. The germline CDR1 and CDR2 sequences are SQVTM and ANQGSEA. With V trimmed by 6 bases and J by 1 base, 5 bases remained unmatched. This CDR3 has 14 residues. The CDR3 sequence: CSVAWTGGTDTQYF. CDR3 bases: TGCAGCGTAGCTTGGACAGGGGGCACAGATACGCAGTATTTT.

This clonotype was seen a few times. V is TRBV29-1 and J is TRBJ2-5; 10 bases fit TRBD1. From germline, CDR1 is SQVTM and CDR2 ANQGSEA. The CDR3 runs to 12 residues. The J segment lost 6 bases and the V segment lost 7 bases, leaving 5 bases of the junction unmatched. The CDR3 region has the DNA TGCAGCGCTGGGACAGGGGAAAAGACCCAGTACTTC. This codes for CSAGTGEKTQYF.

V usage is TRBV12-3 or TRBV12-4 and J usage is TRBJ2-7; 8 bases align to TRBD1. V trimming: 6 bases; J trimming: 10 bases; junction bases outside the gene matches: 8. The CDR3 is 12 amino acids. Here the CDR3 DNA reads TGTGCCAGCAGCAGAGGGACAGGCAAACAGTACTTC. Translated, it gives CASSRGTGKQYF.

This chain uses TRBV5-1 with TRBJ2-3, with TRBD1 matching 9 bases. This CDR3 comprises 16 residues. The V gene end was trimmed by 2 bases and the J gene end by 4 bases; junction bases not matched to a gene: 8. The germline V gene encodes CDR1 SGHRS and CDR2 YFSETQ. In DNA form, the CDR3 reads TGCGCCAGCAGCTTCCACGGACAGGGGTCCGCAGATACGCAGTATTTT. It translates to CASSFHGQGSADTQYF.

This clonotype was seen many times. This sequence joins TRBV18 and TRBJ2-7, with D unclear. Trimming stripped 1 base from V and 5 bases from J, with 6 bases between. Germline CDR1 KGHSH, CDR2 LQKENI. The CDR3 spans 12 residues. The CDR3 spells CASSPQGNEQYF. The CDR3 bases are TGTGCCAGCTCACCACAAGGGAACGAGCAGTACTTC.

The rearrangement uses TRBV15 and TRBJ2-7; D perhaps matches TRBD2 (7 bases). Between the trimmed V and J ends, which lost 0 bases and 3 bases, there was a span of 12 bases. Germline CDR1 is LNHNV and CDR2 is YYDKDF (reference sequence). This CDR3 region has 15 residues. The CDR3 DNA sequence: TGTGCCACCAGCAGAGAAGCGGGACACGTCTACGAGCAGTACTTC. Protein: CATSREAGHVYEQYF.

This clonotype was picked up many times. This chain connects TRBV28 to TRBJ1-3, with 7 bases fitting TRBD1. J gave up 10 bases and V 5 bases, and 14 bases lay outside the gene matches. The CDR3 extends over 15 amino acids. Germline CDR1 MDHEN, CDR2 SYDVKM. The CDR3 DNA sequence: TGTGCCAGCAGTGGACAGGCCCGAACTGTTGGGACCATATATTTT. This gives the protein CASSGQARTVGTIYF.

The rearrangement uses TRBV6-2 or TRBV6-3 and TRBJ2-5; 7 positions match TRBD2. The CDR3 has 11 amino acids. J gave up 4 bases and V 7 bases, and 0 bases lay outside the gene matches. Germline V CDR1 and CDR2: MNHEY, SVGEGT. The CDR3 loop is CASTSGETQYF. CDR3 in DNA: TGTGCCAGCACTAGCGGAGAGACCCAGTACTTC.